This T cell receptor (beta chain) came from a study of blood T cell repertoires in COVID-19. Study information: Samples of COVID-19 (acute and convalescent) were obtained from the United States, Italy and Spain.

Germline CDR1 is SGHTA and CDR2 is FQGNSA. V lost 3 bases to trimming and J lost 7 bases, with 8 bases between them. The CDR3 runs to 12 residues. TCRdb's copy holds only in-frame clones and misses some; the assay was immunoSEQ multiplex PCR. The profile shows tens of thousands of clones, roughly 68% of them singletons. The receptor was derived from a woman of 80 years or more with acute or convalescent COVID-19. Sequences were obtained from peripheral blood. The V call is TRBV7-2, the J call TRBJ2-3, with no clear D. CDR3 nucleotide sequence: TGTGCCAGCAGCTTCTCTACGTATACGCAGTATTTT. Translating gives CASSFSTYTQYF.